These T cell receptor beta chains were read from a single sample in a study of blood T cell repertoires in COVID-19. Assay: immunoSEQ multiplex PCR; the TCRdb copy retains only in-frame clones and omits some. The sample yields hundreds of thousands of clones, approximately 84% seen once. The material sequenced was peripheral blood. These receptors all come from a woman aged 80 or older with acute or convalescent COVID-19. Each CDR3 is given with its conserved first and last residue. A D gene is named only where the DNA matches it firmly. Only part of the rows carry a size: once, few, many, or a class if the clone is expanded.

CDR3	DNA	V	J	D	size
CASSLAGGAYEQYF	TGTGCCAGCAGTTTAGCGGGGGGGGCCTACGAGCAGTACTTC	TRBV6-2/TRBV6-3	TRBJ2-7	TRBD2	once
CASSQDLVGGTNTIYF	TGCGCCAGCAGCCAAGATTTAGTTGGGGGGACGAACACCATATATTTT	TRBV4-3	TRBJ1-3	-	-
CASSYQVNTEAFF	TGTGCCAGCAGTTATCAGGTGAACACTGAAGCTTTCTTT	TRBV6-5	TRBJ1-1	-	-
CASSLAATPVADTQYF	TGTGCCAGCAGCTTGGCCGCAACCCCGGTCGCAGATACGCAGTATTTT	TRBV5-4	TRBJ2-3	-	-
CASRPGQVNTEAFF	TGTGCCAGCAGACCGGGACAGGTAAACACTGAAGCTTTCTTT	TRBV6-5	TRBJ1-1	TRBD1	-
CASSYIENTDTQYF	TGTGCCAGCAGTTACATAGAGAACACAGATACGCAGTATTTT	TRBV6-5	TRBJ2-3	-	once
CASSSPSGRWAGEQFF	TGTGCCAGCAGTTCCCCTAGCGGGAGATGGGCGGGTGAGCAGTTCTTC	TRBV27	TRBJ2-1	TRBD2	-
CASSLESGRFANEQFF	TGTGCCAGCAGCTTAGAAAGCGGGAGATTCGCCAATGAGCAGTTCTTC	TRBV7-2	TRBJ2-1	TRBD2	-
CASSSSGQLASPLHF	TGTGCCAGCAGCTCCTCAGGACAGCTAGCATCACCCCTCCACTTT	TRBV7-3	TRBJ1-6	-	-
CASSIFTGGDYEQYF	TGTGCCAGTAGTATATTTACAGGGGGAGACTACGAGCAGTACTTC	TRBV19	TRBJ2-7	TRBD1	-
CASSEEGIAGETQYF	TGTGCCAGCAGTGAAGAGGGGATAGCGGGGGAGACCCAGTACTTC	TRBV2	TRBJ2-5	TRBD2	-
CASSQAGGGNTIYF	TGTGCCAGCAGCCAAGCGGGGGGCGGAAACACCATATATTTT	TRBV14	TRBJ1-3	-	-
CASSVQAGANSPLHF	TGTGCCAGCAGCGTGCAGGCAGGGGCAAATTCACCCCTCCACTTT	TRBV9	TRBJ1-6	-	-
CASSQVGAAGNTIYF	TGCGCCAGCAGCCAAGTTGGAGCAGCTGGAAACACCATATATTTT	TRBV4-3	TRBJ1-3	-	-
CASSVREISNQPQHF	TGTGCCAGCAGCGTCCGGGAAATTAGCAATCAGCCCCAGCATTTT	TRBV5-8	TRBJ1-5	-	-
CASSPRHSNEKLFF	TGTGCCAGCAGCCCCAGACATAGTAATGAAAAACTGTTTTTT	TRBV7-2	TRBJ1-4	-	few
CASSKRTSGKTDTQYF	TGTGCCAGCAGTAAAAGGACTAGCGGGAAAACAGATACGCAGTATTTT	TRBV6-2/TRBV6-3	TRBJ2-3	TRBD2	-
CASSIDLDTPYEQYF	TGTGCCAGTAGTATAGATTTGGACACCCCCTACGAGCAGTACTTC	TRBV19	TRBJ2-7	-	-
CASILLASPYEQYF	TGTGCCAGCATTTTACTAGCCTCCCCCTACGAGCAGTACTTC	TRBV28	TRBJ2-7	-	-
CASSAGPTEAFF	TGTGCCAGCTCTGCAGGGCCCACTGAAGCTTTCTTT	TRBV18	TRBJ1-1	-	-
CASSLTGTTNTEAFF	TGTGCCAGCAGCTTAACCGGGACAACGAACACTGAAGCTTTCTTT	TRBV5-5	TRBJ1-1	-	-
CASSLQAVSGNTIYF	TGTGCCAGCAGTTTACAGGCAGTATCTGGAAACACCATATATTTT	TRBV28	TRBJ1-3	-	-
CASSFRALGAAAYEQFF	TGTGCCAGCAGCTTTCGAGCGTTGGGGGCGGCCGCATATGAGCAGTTCTTC	TRBV7-2	TRBJ2-1	-	once
CAISEGGRLNEKLFF	TGTGCCATCAGTGAGGGGGGCAGATTGAATGAAAAACTGTTTTTT	TRBV10-3	TRBJ1-4	-	-
CASSSAQGSGNTIYF	TGCGCCAGCAGCTCAGCCCAGGGCTCAGGAAACACCATATATTTT	TRBV5-1	TRBJ1-3	-	-
CASSGPRGFSTDTQYF	TGTGCCAGCAGCGGCCCAAGGGGGTTTAGCACAGATACGCAGTATTTT	TRBV9	TRBJ2-3	-	-
CASRKSRQGSYEQYF	TGTGCCAGCAGAAAAAGCCGACAGGGGAGCTACGAGCAGTACTTC	TRBV28	TRBJ2-7	TRBD1	-
CASSFGGRTEAFF	TGTGCCAGCAGTTTCGGGGGACGCACTGAAGCTTTCTTT	TRBV28	TRBJ1-1	-	-
CASSPEGSGGNTIYF	TGCGCCAGCAGCCCTGAGGGCTCGGGAGGAAACACCATATATTTT	TRBV5-1	TRBJ1-3	-	-
CASSLPSATNEKLFF	TGCGCCAGCAGCTTGCCGTCGGCAACTAATGAAAAACTGTTTTTT	TRBV5-1	TRBJ1-4	-	few
CASSQRLAGANTGELFF	TGCGCCAGCAGCCAACGGCTAGCGGGAGCGAACACCGGGGAGCTGTTTTTT	TRBV4-1	TRBJ2-2	TRBD2	-
CASSSTESNQPQHF	TGTGCCAGCAGCTCGACAGAAAGCAATCAGCCCCAGCATTTT	TRBV5-6	TRBJ1-5	-	-
CASSPSVGGVLGREQFF	TGCGCCAGCAGCCCGTCGGTGGGGGGAGTTCTAGGGCGGGAGCAGTTCTTC	TRBV5-1	TRBJ2-1	-	-
CASSIGTGRWSQETQYF	TGCGCCAGCAGCATAGGGACAGGGAGATGGTCACAAGAGACCCAGTACTTC	TRBV5-1	TRBJ2-5	TRBD1	-
CASSLVGQGGDTQYF	TGCGCCAGCAGCTTGGTGGGACAGGGGGGCGATACGCAGTATTTT	TRBV5-1	TRBJ2-3	TRBD1	-
CASSQVKRDRANYGYTF	TGTGCCAGCAGCCAAGTCAAAAGGGACAGGGCTAACTATGGCTACACCTTC	TRBV3-1/TRBV3-2	TRBJ1-2	TRBD1	-
CASSGTVSTDTQYF	TGTGCCAGCAGTGGGACAGTTAGCACAGATACGCAGTATTTT	TRBV2	TRBJ2-3	-	-
CASSGAGGKYNEQFF	TGTGCCAGCTCGGGTGCGGGGGGGAAATACAATGAGCAGTTCTTC	TRBV7-3	TRBJ2-1	TRBD2	-
CASSLASSGGGSPLHF	TGCGCCAGCAGCTTGGCCTCTTCAGGGGGCGGATCACCCCTCCACTTT	TRBV5-1	TRBJ1-6	TRBD1	once
CASSSQVVNTGELFF	TGCGCCAGCAGTTCACAGGTCGTGAACACCGGGGAGCTGTTTTTT	TRBV5-1	TRBJ2-2	-	-
CASSLAGLAGGETYNEQFF	TGTGCCAGCAGCTTAGCGGGCCTAGCGGGGGGCGAAACTTACAATGAGCAGTTCTTC	TRBV7-9	TRBJ2-1	TRBD2	-
CASSLGPGGLAGYNEQFF	TGTGCCAGCAGCTTAGGACCAGGGGGTTTAGCGGGATACAATGAGCAGTTCTTC	TRBV7-2	TRBJ2-1	-	few
CASSLVRQGVKTQYF	TGTGCCAGCAGCTTGGTCCGACAGGGCGTGAAGACCCAGTACTTC	TRBV5-8	TRBJ2-5	TRBD1	-
CAIRDSIMTGELFF	TGTGCCATCAGGGACTCTATTATGACCGGGGAGCTGTTTTTT	TRBV10-3	TRBJ2-2	-	-
CATSKGGSYEQYF	TGTGCCACCAGCAAAGGGGGTTCCTACGAGCAGTACTTC	TRBV15	TRBJ2-7	-	-
CASSLDRGLAEAFF	TGCGCCAGCAGCTTGGACAGGGGGCTCGCTGAAGCTTTCTTT	TRBV5-1	TRBJ1-1	TRBD1	-
CASSQDPGLAARNFYNEQFF	TGTGCCAGCAGCCAAGACCCGGGACTAGCGGCCCGAAATTTCTACAATGAGCAGTTCTTC	TRBV3-1/TRBV3-2	TRBJ2-1	TRBD2	once
CSGLGTEGLGGYTF	TGCAGCGGTCTCGGGACGGAGGGTCTAGGAGGCTACACCTTC	TRBV29-1	TRBJ1-2	-	-
CASSESGRGDTDYNEQFF	TGCGCCAGCAGTGAGTCCGGGCGGGGGGACACCGATTACAATGAGCAGTTCTTC	TRBV10-1	TRBJ2-1	TRBD2	-
CASNPGRATEAFF	TGTGCCAGCAACCCAGGGAGGGCCACTGAAGCTTTCTTT	TRBV21-1	TRBJ1-1	-	-
CANRQDNYNSPLHF	TGTGCCAACCGACAGGACAATTATAATTCACCCCTCCACTTT	TRBV27	TRBJ1-6	-	-
CASSFRDTSLEQYF	TGTGCCAGCAGCTTTCGGGACACCTCCCTCGAGCAGTACTTC	TRBV5-5	TRBJ2-7	-	-
CASSGRTGVANEKLFF	TGTGCCAGCAGTGGACGGACGGGGGTAGCTAATGAAAAACTGTTTTTT	TRBV2	TRBJ1-4	-	-
CASSFPGTSADNEQFF	TGTGCCAGCAGCTTTCCCGGGACTAGCGCCGACAATGAGCAGTTCTTC	TRBV5-4	TRBJ2-1	TRBD2	-
CASSAGLATTDTQYF	TGTGCCAGCAGCGCCGGACTAGCGACCACAGATACGCAGTATTTT	TRBV7-2	TRBJ2-3	TRBD2	-
CASSSGTVTGELFF	TGTGCCAGCAGCTCAGGGACAGTCACCGGGGAGCTGTTTTTT	TRBV7-2	TRBJ2-2	TRBD1	-
CASSKGPASGEETQYF	TGTGCCAGCAGTAAGGGCCCGGCTAGCGGTGAAGAGACCCAGTACTTC	TRBV6-6	TRBJ2-5	TRBD2	-
CASSLYGDSQPQHF	TGTGCCAGCAGCTTGTACGGGGATAGTCAGCCCCAGCATTTT	TRBV5-6	TRBJ1-5	-	once
CASSYSALDTEAFF	TGTGCCAGCAGTTACTCGGCCCTGGACACTGAAGCTTTCTTT	TRBV6-5	TRBJ1-1	-	-